A single sample gave rise to the 25 T cell receptor beta chains below, sequenced in a study of blood T cell repertoires in COVID-19. Clones were read by immunoSEQ multiplex PCR, and TCRdb kept only the in-frame ones, dropping some. The sample includes about 250,000 clones, about nine tenths of them seen just once. Material for sequencing was peripheral blood. All receptors derive from a woman in her sixties who had recovered from COVID-19.

The J gene is TRBJ1-4, the V gene TRBV5-1; D not resolved. Germline V CDR1 and CDR2: SGHRS, YFSETQ. This CDR3 is 15 amino acids long. V lost 0 bases and J 4 bases, leaving 10 bases between the germline ends. In DNA, the CDR3 is TGCGCCAGCAGCTTGGCTCCAGGACTTAATGAAAAACTGTTTTTT. Protein: CASSLAPGLNEKLFF. Supplemented by reference TRBV5-1 and TRBJ1-4, the full variable domain reads KAGVTQTPRYLIKTRGQQVTLSCSPISGHRSVSWYQQTPGQGLQFLFEYFSETQRNKGNFPGRFSGRQFSNSRSEMNVSTLELGDSALYLCASSLAPGLNEKLFFGSGTQLSVL.

The CDR3 DNA reads as TGTGCCAGCAGCCTCGGACAGGGAGCGGGTCAGCCCCAGCATTTT. This sequence encodes CASSLGQGAGQPQHF. V is TRBV3-1 (or the pseudogene TRBV3-2) and J is TRBJ1-5, with 8 positions matching TRBD1. From germline, CDR1 is LGHDT and CDR2 YNNKEL (reference sequence). Trimming at V came to 4 bases and at J to 6 bases, leaving 8 bases not matched to a gene. The CDR3 covers 15 residues.

The sample holds a few counts of this clone. This chain uses TRBV7-8 with TRBJ1-2; no reliable D call. Germline lookup yields CDR1 SGHVS and CDR2 FQNEAQ. V was clipped by 2 bases and J by 3 bases, with 7 bases between them. This CDR3 region has 13 residues. CDR3 loop: CASSLRDYYGYTF. CDR3 in DNA: TGTGCCAGCAGCTTACGGGATTACTATGGCTACACCTTC.

This rearrangement joins TRBV6-5 to TRBJ1-1; D remains ambiguous. CDR3 length equals 15 residues. Germline assignment: CDR1 MNHEY and CDR2 SVGAGI. V lost 2 bases to trimming and J lost 2 bases, with 12 bases between them. The CDR3 region has the DNA TGTGCCAGCAGTTACCGGGTGTCCCTAAACACTGAAGCTTTCTTT. This encodes CASSYRVSLNTEAFF.

CDR3 bases: TGTGCCAGCAGCCAAGGGACAGGGGATGGCAAGACCCAGTACTTC. Protein: CASSQGTGDGKTQYF. This chain uses TRBV3-1 (or the pseudogene TRBV3-2) with TRBJ2-5; 9 bases are shared with TRBD1. CDR1 is LGHDT, CDR2 YNNKEL, per germline (reference sequence). The length of the CDR3 is 15 residues. V trimming: 1 base; J trimming: 6 bases; junction bases outside the gene matches: 6.

The chain links TRBV6-5 to TRBJ2-3; 11 positions match TRBD1. Germline V gene sequence: CDR1 MNHEY, CDR2 SVGAGI. V lost 8 bases and J lost 3; bases outside the gene matches: 4. The CDR3 totals 14 residues. The CDR3 region is CASGDRGRTDTQYF. In DNA form, the CDR3 reads TGTGCCAGCGGGGACAGGGGGAGGACAGATACGCAGTATTTT.

This chain connects TRBV27 to TRBJ1-5; 8 bases line up with TRBD1. The CDR3 has 12 residues. Trimming removed 8 bases from V and 4 bases from J; junction bases left unmatched: 1. CDR1 is MNHEY, CDR2 SMNVEV, per germline (reference sequence). CDR3 DNA: TGTGCCAGCGGACAGGGTAATCAGCCCCAGCATTTT. Protein product: CASGQGNQPQHF.

The chain has TRBV3-1 (or the pseudogene TRBV3-2) and TRBJ1-2, with TRBD1 as a possible D gene (5 bases). The CDR3 has 14 residues. Trimming left V 4 bases short and J 8 bases short, with 17 bases between. Germline assignment: CDR1 LGHDT and CDR2 YNNKEL (reference sequence). The CDR3: CASSPTLGHAGYTF. The CDR3 DNA follows: TGTGCCAGCAGCCCAACTCTAGGACACGCCGGCTACACCTTC.

The rearrangement uses TRBV6-5 and TRBJ1-1; TRBD1 is a possible D gene (5 bases). The germline V gene has CDR1 MNHEY and CDR2 SVGAGI. This CDR3 region has 15 residues. V was shortened by 4 bases and J by 6 bases, with 18 bases between the two germline ends. The CDR3 nucleotides are TGTGCCAGCAGTTGGGGGACTGCCCGGGGGGCTGAAGCTTTCTTT. Protein: CASSWGTARGAEAFF.

This clone has a single count. The CDR3 protein is CASSRGTGRNEQFF. CDR3 coding DNA: TGTGCCAGCTCCCGCGGGACAGGGAGGAATGAGCAGTTCTTC. The V gene is TRBV18, the J gene TRBJ2-1, with 9 bases lining up with TRBD1. V lost 6 bases to trimming and J lost 7 bases; unmatched junction nucleotides: 7. Germline CDR1 KGHSH, CDR2 LQKENI. The CDR3 is 14 amino acids.

The gene calls are TRBV29-1 and TRBJ2-5; 7 positions agree with TRBD1. The CDR3 runs to 14 residues. V lost 3 bases, J lost 2 bases, and 6 bases stayed unmatched. Germline V lookup: CDR1 SQVTM, CDR2 ANQGSEA. The DNA of the CDR3 is TGCAGCGTTGACGGGACAGCGATGCAAGAGACCCAGTACTTC. It encodes CSVDGTAMQETQYF.

The chain is built from TRBV7-9 and TRBJ2-7; 9 nucleotides line up with TRBD1. The CDR3 is 15 amino acids. Trimming cost V 5 bases and J 2 bases; bases outside gene matches: 7. Germline V gene data show CDR1 as SEHNR and CDR2 as FQNEAQ (reference sequence). The CDR3, as DNA: TGTGCCAGCAGCCCCCGGACAGGGGCGACCTACGAGCAGTACTTC. Translating gives CASSPRTGATYEQYF.

This clone was counted only a few times. The rearrangement uses TRBV7-9 and TRBJ2-7; TRBD2 might be the D (6 bases). The V and J ends lost 5 bases and 3 bases respectively, with 20 bases between them. The CDR3 runs to 16 residues. The germline CDR1 and CDR2 sequences are SEHNR and FQNEAQ (reference sequence). The CDR3 region has the DNA TGTGCCAGCAGCCCGACTTGGGGCGGGGCTGACTACGAGCAGTACTTC. This encodes CASSPTWGGADYEQYF.

This rearrangement joins TRBV18 to TRBJ1-5, with D possibly TRBD1 on 6 matching bases. Germline loops: CDR1 KGHSH, CDR2 LQKENI. The germline V and J ends were trimmed by 1 base and 1 base, with 8 bases remaining between them. The CDR3 runs 15 residues. CDR3 in DNA: TGTGCCAGCTCACCACTCACAGGGAGCAATCAGCCCCAGCATTTT. This codes for CASSPLTGSNQPQHF.

CDR3 loop: CASSPRRGQGSPLHF. CDR3 DNA sequence: TGTGCCAGCTCACCCCGGAGGGGCCAGGGTTCACCCCTCCACTTT. The chain combines TRBV18 with TRBJ1-6; TRBD1 might be the D (5 bases). Germline CDR1 KGHSH, CDR2 LQKENI. The CDR3 has 15 residues. Trimming took 3 bases from V and 9 from J, leaving 15 bases between them.

The chain joins TRBV7-7 to TRBJ2-2; D is possibly TRBD1 (5 bases). The CDR3 runs to 12 residues. CDR1 SSHAT and CDR2 FNYEAQ come from the germline V gene (reference sequence). CDR3 loop: CAKTGNTGELFF. CDR3 DNA sequence: TGTGCTAAAACAGGGAACACCGGGGAGCTGTTTTTT.

The chain employs TRBV18 and TRBJ1-5; 8 bases are shared with TRBD1. The J segment lost 0 bases and the V segment lost 1 base, leaving 11 bases of the junction unmatched. There are 19 residues in the CDR3. From germline, CDR1 is KGHSH and CDR2 LQKENI. The CDR3 nucleotides are TGTGCCAGCTCACCACTGAGCCGGACAGGGTCCTATAGCAATCAGCCCCAGCATTTT. Its protein product is CASSPLSRTGSYSNQPQHF.

This rearrangement joins TRBV6-1 to TRBJ2-7; TRBD2 matches at 8 bases. The V and J ends lost 8 bases and 3 bases, in that order; junction bases with no gene match: 3. This CDR3 spans 12 amino acids. CDR1 and CDR2 (germline): MNHNS, SASEGT. CDR3 bases: TGTGCCAGCTCGGGACTAGACTACGAGCAGTACTTC. It translates to CASSGLDYEQYF.

The rearrangement uses TRBV7-2 and TRBJ2-7; 8 positions agree with TRBD2. With 4 bases clipped from V and 2 bases from J, the junction kept 10 bases outside the gene matches. Germline V CDR1 and CDR2: SGHTA, FQGNSA. The CDR3 spans 16 residues. The CDR3 region is CASSSQGGGSAYEQYF. In DNA, the CDR3 is TGTGCCAGCAGCTCCCAAGGCGGGGGGTCCGCCTACGAGCAGTACTTC. Looking up the rest from reference TRBV7-2 and TRBJ2-7 gives the full variable domain: GAGVSQSPSNKVTEKGKDVELRCDPISGHTALYWYRQSLGQGLEFLIYFQGNSAPDKSGLPSDRFSAERTGGSVSTLTIQRTQQEDSAVYLCASSSQGGGSAYEQYFGPGTRLTVT.

V usage is TRBV11-1 and J usage is TRBJ1-1; D is uncertain. The CDR3 has 14 amino acids. V lost 2 bases and J lost 0, with 7 bases in between. The germline CDR1 and CDR2 sequences are SGHAT and FQDESV (reference sequence). The CDR3 nucleotides read TGTGCCAGCAGCTTATTCTGGCTGAACACTGAAGCTTTCTTT. It codes for CASSLFWLNTEAFF.

The V call is TRBV20-1, the J call TRBJ1-1; D is undetermined. Trimming took off 6 bases at V and 0 bases at J, with 5 bases between the two ends. The CDR3 totals 11 residues. Germline V gives CDR1 DFQATT, CDR2 SNEGSKA (reference sequence). The CDR3 is CSAPMNTEAFF. The CDR3 DNA reads TGCAGTGCCCCAATGAACACTGAAGCTTTCTTT.

The chain couples TRBV6-2 or TRBV6-3 to TRBJ1-1; 9 bases are a match to TRBD1. Germline V gives CDR1 MNHEY, CDR2 SVGEGT. Unmatched junction bases numbered 4, after V lost 4 bases and J lost 7 bases. The length of the CDR3 is 13 residues. The CDR3 sequence: CASSWTGVSEAFF. CDR3 bases: TGTGCCAGCAGTTGGACAGGGGTGAGTGAAGCTTTCTTT.

The chain has TRBV7-3 and TRBJ2-1; D gene unclear. CDR1 and CDR2 (germline): SGHTA, FQGTGA. Trimming stripped 4 bases from V and 1 base from J, with 8 bases between. The CDR3 consists of 14 residues. The CDR3: CASSSTGSYNEQFF. The CDR3 DNA follows: TGTGCCAGCAGCTCAACCGGGTCCTACAATGAGCAGTTCTTC.

This clone appeared once. The V gene is TRBV9, the J gene TRBJ2-7; a weak D match, TRBD1 (5 bases). CDR3 size: 15 residues. Germline V lookup: CDR1 SGDLS, CDR2 YYNGEE. The V gene lost 0 bases and the J gene lost 2 bases, with 12 bases spanning the gap. The CDR3 protein is CASSVEDTLPYEQYF. Here the CDR3 DNA reads TGTGCCAGCAGCGTAGAGGACACACTCCCCTACGAGCAGTACTTC.

The chain carries TRBV6-4 and TRBJ2-5, with D maybe TRBD2 (6 bases). V lost 5 bases to trimming and J lost 5 bases, with 12 bases between them. The CDR3 has 13 amino acids. CDR1 and CDR2 from the germline V gene are MRHNA and SNTAGT. CDR3 loop: CASSWDFGETQYF. The DNA for the CDR3 is TGTGCCAGCAGTTGGGACTTTGGGGAGACCCAGTACTTC.